The entry below gives a single T cell receptor beta chain sequence along with its context. Its target is unknown. The sample is drawn from a study of response to subunit inactivated influenza vaccine. V shed 1 base and J shed 7 bases, with 9 bases lying between them. The CDR3 covers 12 residues. Germline lookup yields CDR1 SGHDT and CDR2 YYEEEE. TCRdb reanalysed the RT-PCR reads using MiXCR and keeps one entry per CDR3 protein. Of about 160,000 distinct CDR3 sequences in the sample, 9.5% to 12% were seen once. Study-wide findings and caveats: Only a handful of new T cells, the authors suggested, are recruited with each seasonal influenza vaccination.

The chain is built from TRBV5-6 and TRBJ2-7; D unresolved. The sequencing here drew on CD8+ T cells sorted from PBMCs, taken less than 30 months after vaccination. This TCR derives from a man in his fifties or sixties who received an inactivated influenza vaccine. CDR3 loop: CASSLLNGEQYF. Written as DNA, the CDR3 is TGTGCCAGCAGCTTGTTAAACGGAGAGCAGTACTTC.